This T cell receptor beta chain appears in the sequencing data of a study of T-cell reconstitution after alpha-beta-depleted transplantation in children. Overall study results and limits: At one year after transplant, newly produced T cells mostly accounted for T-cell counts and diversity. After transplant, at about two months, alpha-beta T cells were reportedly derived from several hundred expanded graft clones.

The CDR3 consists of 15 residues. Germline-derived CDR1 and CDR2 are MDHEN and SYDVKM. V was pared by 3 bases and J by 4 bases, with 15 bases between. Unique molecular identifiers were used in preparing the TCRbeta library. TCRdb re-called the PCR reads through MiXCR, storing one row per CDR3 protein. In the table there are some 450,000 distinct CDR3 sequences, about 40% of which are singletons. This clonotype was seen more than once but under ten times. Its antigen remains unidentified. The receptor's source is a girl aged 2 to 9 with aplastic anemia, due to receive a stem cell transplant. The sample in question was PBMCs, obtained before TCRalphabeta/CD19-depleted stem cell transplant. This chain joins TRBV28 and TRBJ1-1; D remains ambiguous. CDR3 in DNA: TGTGCCAGCAGTTTTGGCCTTCACATGACCACTGAAGCTTTCTTT. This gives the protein CASSFGLHMTTEAFF.